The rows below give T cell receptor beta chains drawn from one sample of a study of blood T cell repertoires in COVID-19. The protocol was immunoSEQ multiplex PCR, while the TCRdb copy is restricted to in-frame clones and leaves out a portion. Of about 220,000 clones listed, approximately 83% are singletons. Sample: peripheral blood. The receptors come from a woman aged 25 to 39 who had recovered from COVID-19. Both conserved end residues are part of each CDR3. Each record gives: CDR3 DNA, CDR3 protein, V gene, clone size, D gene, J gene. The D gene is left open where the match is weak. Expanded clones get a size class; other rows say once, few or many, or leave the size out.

TGTGCCAGCAGTGAATACGGGGAAACCGGGGAGCTGTTTTTT,CASSEYGETGELFF,TRBV25-1,-,-,TRBJ2-2
TGTGCCAGCAGCTTAATCAGGGTCACAGATACGCAGTATTTT,CASSLIRVTDTQYF,TRBV7-2,few,-,TRBJ2-3
TGTGCCAGCAGCTTGGCTAGCGGGCCCTACAATGAGCAGTTCTTC,CASSLASGPYNEQFF,TRBV5-5,few,TRBD2,TRBJ2-1
TGTGCCAGCAGAGCTAGCGGCACAGATACGCAGTATTTT,CASRASGTDTQYF,TRBV27,-,-,TRBJ2-3
TGCGCCAGCAGCTTCTCGGACATTGATCAGCCCCAGCATTTT,CASSFSDIDQPQHF,TRBV5-1,-,-,TRBJ1-5
TGTGCCAGCAGATCTGGGGCGGGGGAGACCCAGTACTTC,CASRSGAGETQYF,TRBV27,-,-,TRBJ2-5
TGTGCTAGTGGTTGGGGATTGAGCGGGAACACTGAAGCTTTCTTT,CASGWGLSGNTEAFF,TRBV12-5,-,-,TRBJ1-1
TGCAGCGCCGGGACAGGCAGAACCTACGAGCAGTACTTC,CSAGTGRTYEQYF,TRBV29-1,-,TRBD1,TRBJ2-7
TGCAGCGTTGCCCAGGTGGTTGCCACCTACGAGCAGTACTTC,CSVAQVVATYEQYF,TRBV29-1,-,-,TRBJ2-7
TGCAGCGTCGAAGGACAGGCCGGGACTAGCGGGAGAGATGAGCAGTACTTC,CSVEGQAGTSGRDEQYF,TRBV29-1,once,TRBD2,TRBJ2-7
TGTACCAGCAGCTTTAGATTCAAAACCACAGATACGCAGTATTTT,CTSSFRFKTTDTQYF,TRBV5-4,-,-,TRBJ2-3
TGCGCCAGCACCCCAAAGGGGGCGCGGGGTAACTATGGCTACACCTTC,CASTPKGARGNYGYTF,TRBV5-1,-,TRBD1,TRBJ1-2
TGTGCCAGCAGCCCCGGGACAGTCTACGAGCAGTACTTC,CASSPGTVYEQYF,TRBV13,once,TRBD1,TRBJ2-7
TGTGCCAGCTCTCCTGCGATTTTAAGCGGGAGGAGGTCAAGTGAGCAGTTCTTC,CASSPAILSGRRSSEQFF,TRBV18,-,TRBD2,TRBJ2-1
TGTGCCATCAAGACTAGCGGGAGCCCTGAGCAGTTCTTC,CAIKTSGSPEQFF,TRBV28,-,TRBD2,TRBJ2-1
TGTGCCAGCAGCTTAACGTGGGGGGAGCCCCAGCATTTT,CASSLTWGEPQHF,TRBV7-3,-,-,TRBJ1-5
TGTGCCAGCAGCCAAGGGCTAGCGGGAAACAATGAGCAGTTCTTC,CASSQGLAGNNEQFF,TRBV4-2,once,TRBD2,TRBJ2-1
TGTGCCAGCAGTGATTCCAGGGGTTCAGGCAATGAGCAGTTCTTC,CASSDSRGSGNEQFF,TRBV25-1,-,-,TRBJ2-1
TGCGCCAGCAGTCAACAGGCTTTGAACACTGAAGCTTTCTTT,CASSQQALNTEAFF,TRBV10-2,-,-,TRBJ1-1
TGTGCCAGCAGCCAGACTAGCGGGAGTTTATACAATGAGCAGTTCTTC,CASSQTSGSLYNEQFF,TRBV14,-,TRBD2,TRBJ2-1
TGTGCCAGTATAGGGGCAGGGGGCAATCAGCCCCAGCATTTT,CASIGAGGNQPQHF,TRBV19,-,-,TRBJ1-5
TGTGCCAGCAGCTTACGGACAGGCTATGGGGAGCAGTACTTC,CASSLRTGYGEQYF,TRBV7-9,-,TRBD1,TRBJ2-7
TGCAGCGTGGGGAGGGGGACACAAGACACCGGGGAGCTGTTTTTT,CSVGRGTQDTGELFF,TRBV29-1,once,-,TRBJ2-2
TGTGCCAGCAGCGTGGCGGGAACCACAGATACGCAGTATTTT,CASSVAGTTDTQYF,TRBV7-3,-,-,TRBJ2-3
TGTGCCAGTAGTATAGTCGGGAGGAATCAGCCCCAGCATTTT,CASSIVGRNQPQHF,TRBV19,-,-,TRBJ1-5
TGTGCCAGCAGCTATCTAGGAAATGAGCAGTTCTTC,CASSYLGNEQFF,TRBV9,-,-,TRBJ2-1
TGTGCCAGCAGTGAAGATATCAGAGGGGAGACCCAGTACTTC,CASSEDIRGETQYF,TRBV2,-,-,TRBJ2-5
TGCGCCAGCAGCCAAGAAAACCTATCGGATGGCTACACCTTC,CASSQENLSDGYTF,TRBV4-1,-,-,TRBJ1-2
TGTGCCAGTAGTATAGCTTATAGGACAGGGGGAGACCAAGAGACCCAGTACTTC,CASSIAYRTGGDQETQYF,TRBV19,-,TRBD1,TRBJ2-5
TGTGCCAGCAGCCCACAGGGGGCACCCGGGGAGCTGTTTTTT,CASSPQGAPGELFF,TRBV7-3,-,TRBD1,TRBJ2-2
TGTGCCAGCAGCCAAGAGGTGCTGGAGGGTAACATTCAGTACTTC,CASSQEVLEGNIQYF,TRBV4-2,-,-,TRBJ2-4
TGTGCCAGCAGCTACCAGGGGCGCGAGCAGTACTTC,CASSYQGREQYF,TRBV5-6,-,-,TRBJ2-7
TGTGCCAGCAGCTTGGGACTTTATAATTCACCCCTCCACTTT,CASSLGLYNSPLHF,TRBV7-9,-,-,TRBJ1-6
TGCGCCAGCAGCACTAACAGGGGGAATACTGAAGCTTTCTTT,CASSTNRGNTEAFF,TRBV10-2,-,TRBD1,TRBJ1-1
TGTGCCAGCAGCTCACAGGGGGGAAGAACTGAAGCTTTCTTT,CASSSQGGRTEAFF,TRBV5-6,-,TRBD1,TRBJ1-1
TGTGCCAGCAGCCGGGGACAGGAAGGGTGGGAGACCCAGTACTTC,CASSRGQEGWETQYF,TRBV6-5,-,TRBD1,TRBJ2-5
TGTGCCTGGAGTACCACAGTCTATGGCTACACCTTC,CAWSTTVYGYTF,TRBV30,-,-,TRBJ1-2
TGTGCCAGCAGCTTGACAGGGTCCGGGGAGACCCAGTACTTC,CASSLTGSGETQYF,TRBV7-9,-,TRBD1,TRBJ2-5
TGTGCCAGCAGTATGGGACAGGGTGACGAAAAACTGTTTTTT,CASSMGQGDEKLFF,TRBV6-6,-,TRBD1,TRBJ1-4
TGTGCCAGCAGCCTGGGGCAGGGAACGTACAATGAGCAGTTCTTC,CASSLGQGTYNEQFF,TRBV7-3,-,-,TRBJ2-1